One sample yielded the 30 T cell receptor beta chains listed below, sequenced in a study of cytotoxic CD8 clonotypes in ibrutinib-treated CLL. Assay used: immunoSEQ multiplex PCR; TCRdb lists only in-frame clones, some missing. This table has around 30,000 clones, 57% appearing once. The source material was PBMCs, sampled before ibrutinib treatment. These receptors came from a human donor with chronic lymphocytic leukemia.

The chain combines TRBV7-8 with TRBJ1-1, with D tentatively TRBD1 (5 bases). This CDR3 has 14 amino acids. V dropped 3 bases and J dropped 0 bases, with 8 bases sitting between them. CDR1 and CDR2 (germline): SGHVS, FQNEAQ. CDR3 amino acids: CASSFKGLNTEAFF. CDR3 coding DNA: TGTGCCAGCAGCTTCAAGGGGTTGAACACTGAAGCTTTCTTT.

V is TRBV7-9 and J is TRBJ2-2; tentative D call: TRBD2 (5 bases). The germline CDR1 and CDR2 sequences are SEHNR and FQNEAQ (reference sequence). CDR3 length: 17 residues. The V gene lost 6 bases and the J gene lost 2 bases, with 19 bases spanning the gap. The CDR3 DNA reads TGTGCCAGCAGTCGAATTTTCAGCGGTTTCAACACCGGGGAGCTGTTTTTT. It is translated as CASSRIFSGFNTGELFF. Based on the CDR3 plus reference TRBV7-9 and TRBJ2-2, the full variable domain is DTGVSQNPRHKITKRGQNVTFRCDPISEHNRLYWYRQTLGQGPEFLTYFQNEAQLEKSRLLSDRFSAERPKGSFSTLEIQRTEQGDSAMYLCASSRIFSGFNTGELFFGEGSRLTVL.

This clone was recorded a few times. V is TRBV28 and J is TRBJ2-1; 7 nucleotides line up with TRBD2. Unmatched junction bases numbered 4, after V lost 5 bases and J lost 6 bases. The CDR3 is 13 amino acids. CDR1 is MDHEN, CDR2 SYDVKM, per germline. The CDR3 bases are TGTGCCAGCAGTGGGGGACTAAGCAATGAGCAGTTCTTC. Residues: CASSGGLSNEQFF. Complete variable domain (other parts from reference TRBV28 and TRBJ2-1): DVKVTQSSRYLVKRTGEKVFLECVQDMDHENMFWYRQDPGLGLRLIYFSYDVKMKEKGDIPEGYSVSREKKERFSLILESASTNQTSMYLCASSGGLSNEQFFGPGTRLTVL.

The chain is built from TRBV29-1 and TRBJ2-7, with TRBD2 matching 13 bases. V was pared by 6 bases and J by 7 bases, with 12 bases of the junction left unmatched. Germline CDR1 reads SQVTM; CDR2 reads ANQGSEA. The CDR3 is made up of 15 amino acids. The CDR3 here is CSVARGLAGAREQYF. CDR3 in DNA: TGCAGCGTCGCGAGAGGACTAGCGGGAGCCAGGGAGCAGTACTTC.

CDR3 protein: CASSSLTLLAGSREQYF. DNA of the CDR3: TGCGCCAGCAGCTCGCTGACCTTACTAGCGGGGTCTCGCGAGCAGTACTTC. The rearrangement links TRBV5-1 to TRBJ2-7; 10 positions agree with TRBD2. CDR1 is SGHRS, CDR2 YFSETQ, per germline. V shed 3 bases and J 6 bases; nucleotides not matched to a gene: 15. The CDR3 spans 17 residues.

This clone showed up just a few times. The chain recombines TRBV5-1 with TRBJ2-7; 10 bases are shared with TRBD2. This CDR3 spans 15 amino acids. V shed 3 bases and J 5 bases; nucleotides not matched to a gene: 8. CDR1 and CDR2 (germline): SGHRS, YFSETQ. The CDR3, as DNA: TGCGCCAGCAGCTACAGCGGGGGGGCCGAGAACGAGCAGTACTTC. It translates to CASSYSGGAENEQYF.

The genes are TRBV2 and TRBJ2-7; 7 positions match TRBD1. V trimming: 1 base; J trimming: 2 bases; junction bases outside the gene matches: 8. The CDR3 spans 16 residues. Germline assignment: CDR1 SNHLY and CDR2 FYNNEI. CDR3 nucleotide sequence: TGTGCCAGCAGTGAAGGACAGGGTTTTATACCCTACGAGCAGTACTTC. It yields the protein CASSEGQGFIPYEQYF. The full variable domain, in which reference TRBV2 and TRBJ2-7 provide the parts outside the CDR3, is EPEVTQTPSHQVTQMGQEVILRCVPISNHLYFYWYRQILGQKVEFLVSFYNNEISEKSEIFDDQFSVERPDGSNFTLKIRSTKLEDSAMYFCASSEGQGFIPYEQYFGPGTRLTVT.

This sequence joins TRBV6-1 and TRBJ2-4, with TRBD1 matching over 9 bases. Trimming at V came to 3 bases and at J to 0 bases, leaving 12 bases not matched to a gene. CDR1 and CDR2 (germline): MNHNS, SASEGT. The CDR3 covers 19 residues. The DNA of the CDR3 is TGTGCCAGCAGTGACGGCTTCGGACAGGGGATTTTAGCCAAAAACATTCAGTACTTC. Its protein product is CASSDGFGQGILAKNIQYF.

This sequence joins TRBV7-2 and TRBJ2-3, with D possibly being TRBD2 (5 bases). The ends were cut back, 5 bases at V and 6 bases at J, with 15 bases in the middle. The CDR3 loop spans 14 amino acids. Germline V gene sequence: CDR1 SGHTA, CDR2 FQGNSA. The CDR3 here is CASSQLIIADTQYF. CDR3 in DNA: TGTGCCAGCAGCCAACTAATTATAGCGGATACGCAGTATTTT.

This chain joins TRBV20-1 and TRBJ2-3; D call uncertain. The CDR3 length is 10 residues. Germline assignment: CDR1 DFQATT and CDR2 SNEGSKA (reference sequence). The V end was cut by 5 bases, the J end by 6 bases, with 6 bases between. The CDR3 region has the DNA TGCAGTGCTCTCCGGGATACGCAGTATTTT. Translation: CSALRDTQYF.

The rearrangement uses TRBV7-3 and TRBJ2-5; D may be TRBD1 (5 bases). The germline CDR1 and CDR2 sequences are SGHTA and FQGTGA. V dropped 2 bases and J dropped 6 bases, with 19 bases sitting between them. The CDR3 sequence is 16 residues long. CDR3 nucleotides: TGTGCCAGCAGCTTATTCCCCCAGGGAATCCTCCAGACCCAGTACTTC. Encoded protein: CASSLFPQGILQTQYF. The entire variable domain, with the rest obtained from reference TRBV7-3 and TRBJ2-5, is as follows: GAGVSQTPSNKVTEKGKYVELRCDPISGHTALYWYRQSLGQGPEFLIYFQGTGAADDSGLPNDRFFAVRPEGSVSTLKIQRTERGDSAVYLCASSLFPQGILQTQYFGPGTRLLVL.

This clone was counted only a few times. V and J are TRBV18 and TRBJ2-1; D unresolved. The CDR3 is made up of 13 amino acids. V shed 0 bases and J shed 3 bases, with 3 bases lying between them. Germline assignment: CDR1 KGHSH and CDR2 LQKENI. The CDR3 nucleotides are TGTGCCAGCTCACCACCAGACTACAATGAGCAGTTCTTC. This codes for CASSPPDYNEQFF.

Remarks on this clone: The junction and the germline gene differ at one end; a read error may be behind it. The chain has TRBV7-2 and TRBJ1-2; 7 bases map to TRBD1. The CDR3 totals 10 residues. In germline, CDR1 is SGHTA, CDR2 FQGNSA. CDR3 bases: TGTGCCAGCAGCCAGGGGACAGTGAACTTC. Protein product: CASSQGTVNF. The whole variable domain, remainder taken from reference TRBV7-2 and TRBJ1-2, is GAGVSQSPSNKVTEKGKDVELRCDPISGHTALYWYRQSLGQGLEFLIYFQGNSAPDKSGLPSDRFSAERTGGSVSTLTIQRTQQEDSAVYLCASSQGTVNFGSGTRLTVV.

The rearrangement links TRBV5-6 to TRBJ1-6, with D possibly being TRBD1 (6 bases). Trimming removed 9 bases from V and 9 bases from J, with 19 bases in between. Germline V lookup: CDR1 SGHDT, CDR2 YYEEEE. This CDR3 has 14 residues. The CDR3 sequence: CATATGTFGSPLHF. CDR3 bases: TGTGCCACCGCCACAGGGACGTTTGGTTCACCCCTCCACTTT.

The rearrangement links TRBV5-1 to TRBJ1-1, with no clear D. This CDR3 has 14 amino acids. Germline-derived CDR1 and CDR2 are SGHRS and YFSETQ. Trimming cost V 2 bases and J 7 bases, with 15 bases left between them. The DNA of the CDR3 is TGCGCCAGCAGCTTTACCGGTGGTCTTATTGAAGCTTTCTTT. This codes for CASSFTGGLIEAFF.

For the CDR3, the DNA is TGTGCCAGCAGCCCACTCGGGCTCTCGAGCTCCTACGAGCAGTACTTC. Translated: CASSPLGLSSSYEQYF. The chain uses TRBV7-9 and TRBJ2-7, with unresolved D. Germline CDR1 SEHNR, CDR2 FQNEAQ (reference sequence). The V end lost 5 bases, the J end lost 0 bases, and 17 bases lay between the germline ends. CDR3 size: 16 residues.

The chain couples TRBV6-5 to TRBJ1-1; no reliable D call. V shed 0 bases and J shed 0 bases, with 2 bases lying between them. CDR1 is MNHEY and CDR2 is SVGAGI in the germline V gene. The CDR3 is made up of 13 amino acids. The DNA of the CDR3 is TGTGCCAGCAGTTACTCAGTGAACACTGAAGCTTTCTTT. Protein product: CASSYSVNTEAFF.

The V call is TRBV10-3, the J call TRBJ1-2, with 7 bases that match TRBD1. Germline CDR1 and CDR2: ENHRY and SYGVKD. Unmatched junction bases numbered 9, after V lost 1 base and J lost 4 bases. The CDR3 totals 16 residues. The CDR3 is CAISEWGTARGYGYTF. CDR3 coding DNA: TGTGCCATCAGTGAGTGGGGGACAGCCCGGGGCTATGGCTACACCTTC.

The V call is TRBV28, the J call TRBJ1-3; tentatively, D is TRBD1 (5 bases). This CDR3 region has 13 residues. CDR1 and CDR2 (germline): MDHEN, SYDVKM. Trimming took off 6 bases at V and 4 bases at J, with 10 bases between the two ends. CDR3 sequence: CASSPRGGNTIYF. CDR3 sequence (DNA): TGTGCCAGCAGCCCACGGGGGGGAAACACCATATATTTT.

V gene TRBV29-1 combines with J gene TRBJ1-5; 8 bases line up with TRBD1. J gave up 5 bases and V 8 bases, and 8 bases lay outside the gene matches. Per the germline V gene, CDR1 is SQVTM and CDR2 is ANQGSEA. The CDR3 totals 13 residues. The CDR3 nucleotides read TGCAGCTTCACTCGACAGGGGTATCAGCCCCAGCATTTT. Protein: CSFTRQGYQPQHF.

The chain has TRBV10-3 and TRBJ2-1, with D possibly matching TRBD2 (6 bases). The CDR3 runs 14 residues. CDR1 is ENHRY, CDR2 SYGVKD, per germline. V was pared by 6 bases and J by 4 bases, with 13 bases between. The CDR3 nucleotides are TGTGCCATCAGGGCATTAGGGACTTACAATGAGCAGTTCTTC. This gives the protein CAIRALGTYNEQFF.

The chain employs TRBV15 and TRBJ2-7, with D perhaps TRBD1 (5 bases). This CDR3 has 15 amino acids. The germline gives CDR1 LNHNV, CDR2 YYDKDF (reference sequence). V was pared by 0 bases and J by 4 bases, with 13 bases between. This CDR3 reads CATSRDRWGPYEQYF. The CDR3 nucleotides read TGTGCCACCAGCAGAGATCGATGGGGCCCTTACGAGCAGTACTTC.

The chain employs TRBV4-1 and TRBJ2-3; TRBD2 is a possible D gene (6 bases). V shed 0 bases and J shed 3 bases, with 13 bases lying between them. The CDR3 runs 16 residues. Germline V gene data show CDR1 as MGHRA and CDR2 as YSYEKL. The CDR3 region has the DNA TGCGCCAGCAGCCAAGAGGATCTGGGGGGAACAGATACGCAGTATTTT. Amino acid sequence: CASSQEDLGGTDTQYF.

This clone was found a few times. V usage is TRBV5-5 and J usage is TRBJ2-2; D remains unclear. Germline assignment: CDR1 SGHKS and CDR2 YYEKEE (reference sequence). The CDR3 spans 15 residues. The V end was cut by 1 base, the J end by 4 bases, with 11 bases between. The CDR3 here is CASSLTVWVTGELFF. The CDR3 DNA reads as TGTGCCAGCAGCTTGACGGTCTGGGTCACCGGGGAGCTGTTTTTT.

The gene calls are TRBV7-2 and TRBJ2-3; unclear D gene. The CDR3 runs 15 residues. Trimming took 6 bases from V and 0 from J, leaving 13 bases between them. Per germline, CDR1 SGHTA and CDR2 FQGNSA. The CDR3 coding sequence is TGTGCCAGCAGATTAACCGGGCCAAGCACAGATACGCAGTATTTT. Translating gives CASRLTGPSTDTQYF.

The V gene is TRBV6-1, the J gene TRBJ2-3; TRBD1 aligns across 10 bases. This CDR3 is 17 amino acids long. From germline, CDR1 is MNHNS and CDR2 SASEGT. Trimming at V came to 3 bases and at J to 4 bases, leaving 10 bases not matched to a gene. The CDR3 sequence is CASSDLAVTGGADTQYF. CDR3 in DNA: TGTGCCAGCAGTGACCTCGCCGTGACAGGGGGCGCAGATACGCAGTATTTT.

This chain joins TRBV9 and TRBJ2-1, with D perhaps assigned TRBD1 or TRBD2 (5 bases each). Trimming pared 0 bases from V and 2 bases from J, leaving 9 bases between. Germline V gene lookup returns CDR1 SGDLS and CDR2 YYNGEE. CDR3 length: 15 residues. CDR3 protein: CASSVVGVAYNEQFF. The CDR3 nucleotides are TGTGCCAGCAGCGTAGTGGGGGTGGCCTACAATGAGCAGTTCTTC.

Only a few counts were recorded for this clone. This chain joins TRBV7-9 and TRBJ2-7, with D perhaps TRBD1 or TRBD2 (5 bases each). CDR1 and CDR2 (germline): SEHNR, FQNEAQ (reference sequence). Between the trimmed V and J ends, which lost 1 base and 5 bases, there was a span of 6 bases. The CDR3 length is 12 residues. The CDR3 DNA reads TGTGCCAGCAGCTTAGTGGGGGACGAGCAGTACTTC. The encoded protein is CASSLVGDEQYF.

This clone came up a few times. The J gene is TRBJ2-7, the V gene TRBV28; D call uncertain. Germline V lookup: CDR1 MDHEN, CDR2 SYDVKM. V was clipped by 2 bases and J by 3 bases, with 8 bases between them. The CDR3 consists of 13 residues. CDR3 sequence reads: CASSLGFYYEQYF. The CDR3 region has the DNA TGTGCCAGCAGTTTAGGGTTCTACTACGAGCAGTACTTC.

The rearrangement links TRBV5-1 to TRBJ2-1, with TRBD1 matching 9 bases. J gave up 3 bases and V 0 bases, and 7 bases lay outside the gene matches. This CDR3 comprises 17 residues. CDR1 SGHRS and CDR2 YFSETQ come from the germline V gene. CDR3 sequence reads: CASSLASGTGFYNEQFF. The CDR3 DNA follows: TGCGCCAGCAGCTTGGCCTCCGGGACAGGGTTCTACAATGAGCAGTTCTTC.